A selection of T cell receptor beta chains follows, all from one sample in a study of metastatic and nonmetastatic thyroid tumors. MiXCR re-clonotyped the PCR reads for TCRdb. Of roughly 57,000 clones in the sample, 20% were seen once. The sequenced sample consisted of blood. These receptors were taken from a female donor with papillary thyroid cancer or a benign thyroid nodule (not recorded which). Some clones in this sample may be carry-over from other donors' samples. Each CDR3 is given with its conserved first and last residue. The D gene is left open where the match is weak. Where a row states a size, it is once, few, many or the class of an expanded clone; other rows omit it.

TRBJ2-7,TRBD1,TRBV7-8,many,CASSSRADRGMDEQYF,TGTGCCAGCAGCTCGCGGGCCGACAGGGGAATGGACGAGCAGTACTTC
TRBJ2-1,.,TRBV20-1,.,CSARDWSHNEQFF,TGCAGTGCTAGAGATTGGTCCCACAATGAGCAGTTCTTC
TRBJ1-3,TRBD1,TRBV20-1,many,CSAAGTGSSGNTIYF,TGCAGTGCTGCCGGGACAGGGAGCTCTGGAAACACCATATATTTT
TRBJ2-2,.,TRBV20-1,many,CSAKPNVGELFF,TGCAGTGCTAAACCCAACGTCGGGGAGCTGTTTTTT
TRBJ1-5,TRBD1,TRBV5-6,.,CASSIRTGGNQPQHF,TGTGCCAGCAGCATCCGGACAGGGGGCAATCAGCCCCAGCATTTT
TRBJ2-5,.,TRBV5-1,.,CASRIGVQETQYF,TGCGCCAGCCGTATCGGGGTCCAAGAGACCCAGTACTTC
TRBJ1-2,.,TRBV4-1,.,CASSQAGPYGYTF,TGCGCCAGCAGCCAAGCGGGGCCCTATGGCTACACCTTC
TRBJ2-7,.,TRBV5-6,many,CASSRIVEQYF,TGTGCCAGCAGCCGGATTGTGGAGCAGTACTTC
TRBJ1-2,TRBD1,TRBV19,many,CASRKRGTGEIYGYTF,TGTGCCAGTAGGAAAAGAGGGACAGGAGAAATCTATGGCTACACCTTC
TRBJ1-1,.,TRBV7-2,.,CASSLASGGGTEAFF,TGTGCCAGCAGCTTAGCGTCCGGGGGCGGCACTGAAGCTTTCTTT
TRBJ2-5,TRBD2,TRBV4-1,many,CASSQESSGRLGAQETQYF,TGCGCCAGCAGCCAAGAGTCTAGCGGGAGGTTGGGGGCCCAAGAGACCCAGTACTTC
TRBJ2-1,.,TRBV30,.,CAWSVSYSPYEQFF,TGTGCCTGGAGTGTATCGTATAGTCCCTACGAGCAGTTCTTC
TRBJ2-3,.,TRBV4-1,many,CASSRQRSPTDTQYF,TGCGCCAGCAGCCGCCAGCGTTCCCCCACAGATACGCAGTATTTT
TRBJ2-5,.,TRBV28,many,CASSLEWTDSFETQYF,TGTGCCAGCAGTTTGGAATGGACGGACTCTTTTGAGACCCAGTACTTC
TRBJ2-3,.,TRBV6-4,.,CASSDKAGLTDTHSF,TGTGCCAGCAGTGACAAAGCGGGCCTCACAGATACGCACTCTTTT
TRBJ2-7,.,TRBV25-1,large,CASSESGRDFSYEQYF,TGTGCCAGCAGTGAATCTGGTAGGGACTTCTCCTACGAGCAGTACTTC
TRBJ1-1,TRBD1,TRBV2,.,CAISHEGADTEAFF,TGTGCCATCAGTCATGAGGGGGCGGACACTGAAGCTTTCTTT
TRBJ2-2,.,TRBV11-3,few,CASSLDPARDTGELFF,TGTGCCAGCAGCTTAGATCCGGCAAGGGACACCGGGGAGCTGTTTTTT
TRBJ2-2,.,TRBV11-2,.,CASSLEVRDREFTGELFF,TGTGCCAGCAGCTTAGAGGTAAGGGACCGAGAATTCACCGGGGAGCTGTTTTTT
TRBJ2-7,.,TRBV4-1,many,CASSHSGTAGGEQYF,TGCGCCAGCAGCCACTCCGGGACCGCTGGAGGCGAGCAGTACTTC
TRBJ2-7,.,TRBV5-1,.,CASRVDSSYEQYF,TGCGCCAGCAGGGTGGACAGCTCCTACGAGCAGTACTTC
TRBJ1-1,.,TRBV4-1,many,CASSQVVNTEAFF,TGCGCCAGCAGCCAAGTTGTGAACACTGAAGCTTTCTTT
TRBJ2-5,.,TRBV6-5,few,CASVYRVLRETQYF,TGTGCCAGCGTTTATCGGGTGCTTAGGGAGACCCAGTACTTC
TRBJ2-2,TRBD2,TRBV28,many,CASVAGGPGELFF,TGTGCCAGTGTAGCGGGAGGGCCCGGGGAGCTGTTTTTT
TRBJ2-1,TRBD2,TRBV20-1,many,CSARVPSGSFSYNEQFF,TGCAGTGCTAGGGTCCCTAGCGGGAGTTTCTCCTACAATGAGCAGTTCTTC
TRBJ1-2,TRBD1,TRBV27,many,CASSDQLPGTGINGYTF,TGTGCCAGCAGTGACCAGCTCCCCGGGACAGGGATAAATGGCTACACCTTC
TRBJ2-7,TRBD1,TRBV28,.,CAICRSRDRGYEQYF,TGTGCCATCTGCCGGTCCCGGGACAGAGGCTACGAGCAGTACTTC
TRBJ2-3,TRBD2,TRBV20-1,many,CSARGGRTDTQYF,TGCAGTGCTAGAGGCGGGAGGACAGATACGCAGTATTTT
TRBJ2-7,.,TRBV3-1,many,CASSLRPDYEQYF,TGTGCCAGCAGCTTGAGGCCCGACTACGAGCAGTACTTC
TRBJ2-1,.,TRBV11-2,.,CASSWSVTSPSSHNEQFF,TGTGCCAGCAGCTGGTCCGTGACATCCCCTAGCTCCCACAATGAGCAGTTCTTC